Listed below are T cell receptor beta chains from one sample, sequenced in a study of regulatory T cells in long-lasting Graves disease. Via MiXCR, TCRdb re-called the multiplex PCR reads, giving one row per CDR3 protein. The data contain more than 400,000 distinct CDR3 sequences, less than 20% of them seen just once; the ten biggest clones take up about 10%. Another study also made use of these data, one on T cells in Graves' hyperthyroidism and ophthalmopathy.

The material was peripheral blood mononuclear cells (PBMCs), obtained at new diagnosis, from a patient treated with antithyroid drugs. The receptors shown here come from a woman under 40 with Graves disease. The CDR3 runs from the conserved cysteine through the conserved F or W. The D gene is left open where the match is weak. Expanded clones are given a class, and other clones once, few, many or no size at all.

j_call,d_call,clone_size,v_call,cdr3_length,cdr3_nt,cdr3_aa
TRBJ1-1,.,few,TRBV6-5,16,TGTGCCAGCAGTTACTCCCGCTCCGACGGGAACACTGAAGCTTTCTTT,CASSYSRSDGNTEAFF
TRBJ2-1,TRBD1,many,TRBV11-3,15,TGTGCCAGCAGCGCCCGGGACAGGACCTACAATGAGCAGTTCTTC,CASSARDRTYNEQFF
TRBJ1-1,.,many,TRBV13,11,TGTGCCAGCAGGGTGGGTGCTGAAGCTTTCTTT,CASRVGAEAFF
TRBJ2-1,TRBD2,few,TRBV4-3,19,TGCGCCAGCAGCCAAGGCGAGACTAGCAACGCCCTCATCTCGGATGAGCAGTTCTTC,CASSQGETSNALISDEQFF
TRBJ2-7,TRBD2,.,TRBV9,18,TGTGCCAGCAGCGTAGCTCCGGGACTAGCGGGCGCCTCCTACGAGCAGTACTTC,CASSVAPGLAGASYEQYF
TRBJ2-7,TRBD1,many,TRBV6-1,17,TGTGCCAGCAGGGGACCTCTCCCAGGGGGCGAGTGGTACGAGCAGTACTTC,CASRGPLPGGEWYEQYF
TRBJ2-3,.,many,TRBV6-1,12,TGTGCCAGCACGGACCTGCGGGATACGCAGTATTTT,CASTDLRDTQYF
TRBJ2-3,.,many,TRBV7-9,15,TGTGCCAGCAGCTTTCGAACGGGGTGGACATATACGCAGTATTTT,CASSFRTGWTYTQYF
TRBJ2-5,.,.,TRBV27,14,TGTGCCAGCAGCCCACCCCCAGGGGAAGAGACCCAGTACTTC,CASSPPPGEETQYF
TRBJ1-5,.,.,TRBV19,15,TGTGCCAGTAGGACCCAGAGGGACAGCAATCAGCCCCAGCATTTT,CASRTQRDSNQPQHF
TRBJ1-1,.,many,TRBV6-1,15,TGTGCCAGCAGTGACCACAGGAGATGGGACACTGAAGCTTTCTTT,CASSDHRRWDTEAFF
TRBJ2-5,.,many,TRBV7-9,17,TGTGCCAGCAGCCCAGGGGGAGCTAGCGGAGGTGCAGAGACCCAGTACTTC,CASSPGGASGGAETQYF
TRBJ1-5,.,many,TRBV6-1,13,TGTGCCAGCATGACAGTGCACAATCAGCCCCAGCATTTT,CASMTVHNQPQHF
TRBJ1-3,.,many,TRBV20-1,14,TGCAGTGCTAGTACCGGACAGTTTGCGGACACCATATATTTT,CSASTGQFADTIYF
TRBJ2-7,.,.,TRBV7-9,12,TGTGCCAGCAGCTTAGAGTCCCACGAGCAGTACTTC,CASSLESHEQYF